The next 28 T cell receptor beta chains were all read from a single sample in a study of blood T cell repertoires in COVID-19. Data came from immunoSEQ multiplex PCR; TCRdb stores just in-frame clones and leaves some out. The table lists about 110,000 clones, about 90% of them singletons. Sample: peripheral blood. The receptors stem from a human donor in a cohort sampled during active COVID-19.

The chain employs TRBV7-2 and TRBJ2-1; 11 nucleotides agree with TRBD2. Germline V lookup: CDR1 SGHTA, CDR2 FQGNSA. CDR3 length: 15 amino acids. Trimming removed 0 bases from V and 8 bases from J; junction bases left unmatched: 3. For the CDR3, the DNA is TGTGCCAGCAGCTTAGCGCGACTAGCGGGGCATGAGCAGTTCTTC. It encodes CASSLARLAGHEQFF. Filled out from reference TRBV7-2 and TRBJ2-1, the complete variable domain reads GAGVSQSPSNKVTEKGKDVELRCDPISGHTALYWYRQSLGQGLEFLIYFQGNSAPDKSGLPSDRFSAERTGGSVSTLTIQRTQQEDSAVYLCASSLARLAGHEQFFGPGTRLTVL.

The chain is built from TRBV9 and TRBJ2-1; 9 bases are shared with TRBD2. CDR3 length: 16 residues. Per germline, CDR1 SGDLS and CDR2 YYNGEE. J lost 4 bases, V lost 0 bases, and 5 bases had no gene match. The CDR3 sequence is CASSVGTSGRYNEQFF. The CDR3 DNA is TGTGCCAGCAGCGTAGGTACTAGCGGGCGATACAATGAGCAGTTCTTC.

The chain joins TRBV4-3 to TRBJ2-1; 9 positions match TRBD2. This CDR3 contains 16 residues. CDR1 is LGHNA, CDR2 YSLEER, per germline. Trimming took 2 bases from V and 10 from J; bases not matched to a gene: 12. Here the CDR3 DNA reads TGCGCCAGCAGCCAAAGTGGGGCTAGCGGGATCGGAGAGCAGTTCTTC. This codes for CASSQSGASGIGEQFF.

This rearrangement joins TRBV4-1 to TRBJ2-7, with TRBD2 identical over 10 bases. V was clipped by 4 bases and J by 3 bases; unmatched bases: 6. The CDR3 has 15 amino acids. Germline V gene data show CDR1 as MGHRA and CDR2 as YSYEKL. The CDR3 DNA reads as TGCGCCAGCAGCCCGGGACTAGCGAAGAACTACGAGCAGTACTTC. This translates into CASSPGLAKNYEQYF.

The rearrangement uses TRBV18 and TRBJ1-2; 7 bases map to TRBD1. Germline V gene data show CDR1 as KGHSH and CDR2 as LQKENI. The CDR3 spans 15 residues. V gave up 5 bases and J gave up 8 bases; unmatched junction bases: 14. Here the CDR3 DNA reads TGTGCCAGCTCATCCGGGGGACCGGGACAGAGCGGCTACACCTTC. Translation: CASSSGGPGQSGYTF.

The chain employs TRBV4-3 and TRBJ2-1; tentative D call: TRBD2 (6 bases). Trimming took 4 bases from V and 6 from J, leaving 16 bases between them. The CDR3 has 15 residues. Germline lookup yields CDR1 LGHNA and CDR2 YSLEER. CDR3 DNA: TGCGCCAGCAGCCGTACCCCTAGCGCTGGCAATGAGCAGTTCTTC. It codes for CASSRTPSAGNEQFF.

V usage is TRBV12-3 or TRBV12-4 and J usage is TRBJ2-7, with D tentatively TRBD2 (5 bases). V lost 1 base and J lost 6, with 10 bases in between. The CDR3 loop spans 13 amino acids. The CDR3 region has the DNA TGTGCCAGCAGTTTAGGAGGGCCCGGCGAGCAGTACTTC. Protein sequence: CASSLGGPGEQYF.

The rearrangement uses TRBV11-2 and TRBJ1-2; D is perhaps TRBD1 (6 bases). The CDR3 length is 17 residues. Germline V gene data show CDR1 as SGHAT and CDR2 as FQNNGV. The V end was cut by 2 bases, the J end by 6 bases, with 22 bases between. In DNA, the CDR3 is TGTGCCAGCAGCTTAAGGGAAACCACAGGGTTATTTAATGGCTACACCTTC. This gives the protein CASSLRETTGLFNGYTF.

The chain uses TRBV7-2 and TRBJ2-1; 10 bases fit TRBD2. Germline V gene data show CDR1 as SGHTA and CDR2 as FQGNSA. The CDR3 has 17 residues. The V and J ends lost 5 bases and 6 bases, in that order; junction bases with no gene match: 13. CDR3 in amino acids: CASSRLSSGSLANEQFF. The CDR3 coding sequence is TGTGCCAGCAGCCGTCTTTCTAGCGGGAGTTTAGCCAATGAGCAGTTCTTC.

The genes are TRBV27 and TRBJ1-2, with unresolved D. The germline V gene encodes CDR1 MNHEY and CDR2 SMNVEV (reference sequence). Between the trimmed V and J ends, which lost 3 bases and 1 base, there was a span of 15 bases. This CDR3 is built from 16 residues. CDR3 sequence reads: CASSLVVPPSNYGYTF. The CDR3 nucleotides are TGTGCCAGCAGTTTGGTGGTCCCTCCTAGTAACTATGGCTACACCTTC.

The V gene is TRBV5-4, the J gene TRBJ2-2, with 14 bases fitting TRBD2. The germline V gene encodes CDR1 SGHNT and CDR2 YYREEE (reference sequence). V was clipped by 5 bases and J by 4 bases; unmatched bases: 4. There are 16 residues in the CDR3. The CDR3 region has the DNA TGTGCCAGCAGGACAGGGACTAGCGGGGGCACCGGGGAGCTGTTTTTT. Translated, it gives CASRTGTSGGTGELFF.

The chain combines TRBV27 with TRBJ2-1; possible D gene TRBD1, 5 bases. Trimming removed 5 bases from V and 6 bases from J, with 23 bases in between. The CDR3 spans 17 residues. The germline V gene encodes CDR1 MNHEY and CDR2 SMNVEV (reference sequence). CDR3 bases: TGTGCCAGCAGTCCCTGGGGCCTGCTAGGACCCGTCAATGAGCAGTTCTTC. Its translation: CASSPWGLLGPVNEQFF.

V is TRBV28 and J is TRBJ2-1, with D perhaps TRBD2 (6 bases). The CDR3 covers 15 residues. The V gene's germline CDR1 is MDHEN and CDR2 SYDVKM. V was pared by 5 bases and J by 0 bases, with 11 bases between. CDR3 loop: CASSLPGSSYNEQFF. The CDR3 DNA is TGTGCCAGCAGTCTCCCCGGGAGCTCCTACAATGAGCAGTTCTTC.

This chain uses TRBV7-2 with TRBJ1-3; TRBD1 matches at 11 bases. The CDR3 contains 16 residues. CDR1 is SGHTA and CDR2 is FQGNSA in the germline V gene. J was trimmed by 9 bases and V by 5 bases; bases with no gene match: 12. CDR3 in amino acids: CASSLTGTGGWGTIYF. The CDR3 DNA reads TGTGCCAGCAGCCTAACCGGGACAGGGGGTTGGGGCACCATATATTTT. The full variable domain, with the rest looked up from reference TRBV7-2 and TRBJ1-3, is GAGVSQSPSNKVTEKGKDVELRCDPISGHTALYWYRQSLGQGLEFLIYFQGNSAPDKSGLPSDRFSAERTGGSVSTLTIQRTQQEDSAVYLCASSLTGTGGWGTIYFGEGSWLTVV.

The chain links TRBV19 to TRBJ1-4, with 7 bases that match TRBD1. The J segment lost 5 bases and the V segment lost 3 bases, leaving 3 bases of the junction unmatched. Germline-derived CDR1 and CDR2 are LNHDA and SQIVND (reference sequence). The CDR3 sequence is 14 residues long. CDR3 bases: TGTGCCAGTAGTATGAGACAGGGAAATGAAAAACTGTTTTTT. It is translated as CASSMRQGNEKLFF.

This clone was seen once. The chain combines TRBV20-1 with TRBJ1-1, with D possibly matching TRBD1 (6 bases). Germline assignment: CDR1 DFQATT and CDR2 SNEGSKA (reference sequence). The CDR3 has 15 amino acids. V was trimmed by 4 bases and J by 4 bases, leaving 19 bases between them. Here the CDR3 DNA reads TGCAGTGCTATTGACAGGCGGGGGTTGGGCACTGAAGCTTTCTTT. It translates to CSAIDRRGLGTEAFF.

The rearrangement uses TRBV7-9 and TRBJ2-7; D may be TRBD1 (5 bases). The germline V and J ends were trimmed by 3 bases and 0 bases, with 15 bases remaining between them. The V gene's germline CDR1 is SEHNR and CDR2 FQNEAQ (reference sequence). The CDR3 covers 16 residues. CDR3 nucleotides: TGTGCCAGCAGCTTTGGTCCGGACACTAACTCCTACGAGCAGTACTTC. It encodes CASSFGPDTNSYEQYF.

V and J are TRBV18 and TRBJ2-2; unclear D gene. Trimming shortened V by 0 bases and J by 1 base, and 15 bases separated the two germline ends. The CDR3 is 18 amino acids. CDR1 and CDR2 from the germline V gene are KGHSH and LQKENI. CDR3 bases: TGTGCCAGCTCACCACCCCTGGGCCGATTCCAGAACACCGGGGAGCTGTTTTTT. As protein: CASSPPLGRFQNTGELFF.

The rearrangement links TRBV28 to TRBJ2-2; no reliable D call. Germline values: CDR1 MDHEN, CDR2 SYDVKM. The CDR3 runs to 11 residues. Trimming cost V 6 bases and J 8 bases, with 7 bases left between them. Here the CDR3 reads CASRLSGELFF. For the CDR3, the DNA is TGTGCCAGCAGACTAAGTGGGGAGCTGTTTTTT.

This chain joins TRBV4-3 and TRBJ2-2, with 12 positions matching TRBD2. Germline V gives CDR1 LGHNA, CDR2 YSLEER. The CDR3 spans 16 residues. The ends lost 4 bases at V and 6 bases at J; junction bases unmatched: 6. The CDR3 loop is CASSPGLAGLSGELFF. The DNA of the CDR3 is TGCGCCAGCAGCCCTGGACTAGCGGGACTCTCCGGGGAGCTGTTTTTT.

The chain carries TRBV5-1 and TRBJ1-2; 7 nucleotides match TRBD1. Germline loops: CDR1 SGHRS, CDR2 YFSETQ. V trimming: 4 bases; J trimming: 1 base; junction bases outside the gene matches: 10. This CDR3 is 16 amino acids long. The DNA for the CDR3 is TGCGCCAGCAGCCCGAACTACAGGGGACGTAACTATGGCTACACCTTC. Translation: CASSPNYRGRNYGYTF.

This clone has just a few counts. The chain employs TRBV30 and TRBJ1-3; D gene unclear. The CDR3 runs 13 residues. V was trimmed by 4 bases and J by 2 bases, leaving 9 bases between them. Germline loops: CDR1 GTSNPN, CDR2 SVGIG (reference sequence). DNA of the CDR3: TGTGCCTGGACAGGAGGACCTGGAAACACCATATATTTT. This sequence encodes CAWTGGPGNTIYF. The full variable domain, rest sourced from reference TRBV30 and TRBJ1-3, is SQTIHQWPATLVQPVGSPLSLECTVEGTSNPNLYWYRQAAGRGLQLLFYSVGIGQISSEVPQNLSASRPQDRQFILSSKKLLLSDSGFYLCAWTGGPGNTIYFGEGSWLTVV.

The gene calls are TRBV13 and TRBJ2-7; D is unresolved. CDR3 size: 14 residues. Germline CDR1 and CDR2: PRHDT and FYEKMQ (reference sequence). V lost 5 bases to trimming and J lost 0 bases, with 11 bases between them. DNA for the CDR3: TGTGCCAGCAGCGCCTACGTTAGCTCCTACGAGCAGTACTTC. Translated: CASSAYVSSYEQYF.

This chain connects TRBV5-6 to TRBJ1-3; TRBD1 matches 10 bases. Germline CDR1 and CDR2: SGHDT and YYEEEE. CDR3 length: 14 residues. Trimming cost V 1 base and J 7 bases; bases outside gene matches: 2. CDR3 amino acids: CASSLTDRGNTIYF. The CDR3 DNA sequence: TGTGCCAGCAGCTTGACGGACAGGGGGAACACCATATATTTT.

V is TRBV7-2 and J is TRBJ2-1, with 7 bases that match TRBD2. The germline V gene encodes CDR1 SGHTA and CDR2 FQGNSA. The CDR3 extends over 16 amino acids. V lost 2 bases, J lost 4 bases, and 8 bases stayed unmatched. The CDR3 protein is CASSLSRLAGYNEQFF. CDR3 sequence (DNA): TGTGCCAGCAGCTTATCCCGACTAGCAGGGTACAATGAGCAGTTCTTC.

The V gene is TRBV4-2, the J gene TRBJ2-6; D may be TRBD1 (5 bases). Looked up from germline, CDR1 is LGHNA and CDR2 is YNFKEQ. Trimming removed 1 base from V and 4 bases from J, with 17 bases in between. The CDR3 consists of 18 residues. In DNA form, the CDR3 reads TGTGCCAGCAGCCAAGGTGGTAAGGGGCGCTCGGGGGCCAACGTCCTGACTTTC. Translation: CASSQGGKGRSGANVLTF.

This clone appeared a few times. The chain couples TRBV9 to TRBJ2-5, with TRBD1 as a possible D gene (6 bases). V lost 3 bases and J lost 2, with 14 bases in between. Germline V CDR1 and CDR2: SGDLS, YYNGEE. The CDR3 length is 15 residues. The CDR3 sequence: CASSDGTISQETQYF. CDR3 nucleotides: TGTGCCAGCAGCGACGGGACAATTTCACAAGAGACCCAGTACTTC.

V gene TRBV7-6 combines with J gene TRBJ1-3, with D maybe TRBD1 (5 bases). This CDR3 has 15 amino acids. V dropped 2 bases and J dropped 3 bases, with 11 bases sitting between them. Germline CDR1 is SGHVS and CDR2 is FNYEAQ. The CDR3 protein is CASSLTRQNGNTIYF. CDR3 in DNA: TGTGCCAGCAGCTTAACGCGACAGAATGGAAACACCATATATTTT.